Listed below are T cell receptor beta chains from one sample, sequenced in a study of T cells in Graves' hyperthyroidism and ophthalmopathy. TCRdb fed the multiplex PCR reads into MiXCR, producing one record per CDR3 protein. Of 450,000 to 650,000 distinct CDR3 sequences in the sample, approximately 14% were seen once. The source material was blood. Receptor source: a woman under 30 with Graves' ophthalmopathy. Each CDR3 is given with its conserved first and last residue. The D gene is left open where the match is weak. Size tells how often a clone was seen (once, few, many) or the class of an expanded clone, and some rows leave it out.

V	J	size	D	CDR3	DNA
TRBV7-2	TRBJ2-5	many	TRBD1	CASSWRTGLKETQYF	TGTGCCAGCAGCTGGCGGACAGGGTTAAAAGAGACCCAGTACTTC
TRBV24-1	TRBJ2-2	many	.	CATSDGRFDTGELFF	TGTGCCACCAGTGATGGGCGATTCGACACCGGGGAGCTGTTTTTT
TRBV20-1	TRBJ2-5	many	TRBD2	CSALAGGETQYF	TGCAGTGCCCTAGCGGGAGGGGAGACCCAGTACTTC
TRBV29-1	TRBJ2-1	.	TRBD2	CSVGGVAIAYNEQFF	TGCAGCGTCGGGGGGGTTGCAATCGCATACAATGAGCAGTTCTTC
TRBV9	TRBJ2-3	many	TRBD2	CASSVVGTSRNTDTQYF	TGTGCCAGCAGCGTAGTCGGGACTAGCCGAAACACAGATACGCAGTATTTT
TRBV7-3	TRBJ1-5	many	.	CASSFGPANSNQPQHF	TGTGCCAGCAGCTTTGGTCCCGCGAATAGCAATCAGCCCCAGCATTTT
TRBV6-1	TRBJ2-7	.	TRBD2	CASSYAGLPLSYEQYF	TGTGCCAGCAGTTACGCGGGACTACCTCTTTCCTACGAGCAGTACTTC
TRBV20-1	TRBJ1-1	many	TRBD1	CSASPGTGGAGTEAFF	TGCAGTGCTAGCCCCGGGACAGGGGGCGCGGGGACTGAAGCTTTCTTT
TRBV2	TRBJ2-3	.	TRBD2	CASSDAGLGTDTQYF	TGTGCCAGCAGTGACGCCGGACTAGGAACAGATACGCAGTATTTT
TRBV7-8	TRBJ1-2	many	TRBD1	CASSPRQGSGYTF	TGTGCCAGCAGCCCGAGACAGGGTTCTGGCTACACCTTC
TRBV2	TRBJ1-1	many	.	CASSAQVQREGEAFF	TGTGCCAGCAGTGCGCAGGTCCAGAGAGAGGGTGAAGCTTTCTTT
TRBV7-8	TRBJ1-2	many	TRBD1	CASLRRGRGQSYGYTF	TGTGCCAGCCTCAGGAGGGGCAGGGGGCAAAGCTATGGCTACACCTTC
TRBV6-2/TRBV6-3	TRBJ1-1	many	.	CASSYRHWGTEAFF	TGTGCCAGCAGTTACCGCCATTGGGGCACTGAAGCTTTCTTT
TRBV14	TRBJ1-1	.	.	CASSQGGSNTEAFF	TGTGCCAGCAGCCAAGGGGGCAGCAACACTGAAGCTTTCTTT
TRBV12-3/TRBV12-4	TRBJ2-1	many	TRBD2	CASTQTSGSSQFF	TGTGCCAGCACCCAGACTAGCGGGAGTTCTCAGTTCTTC
TRBV20-1	TRBJ2-1	many	TRBD1	CSARGQLYNEQFF	TGCAGTGCTAGGGGACAGTTGTACAATGAGCAGTTCTTC
TRBV12-3/TRBV12-4	TRBJ2-3	many	.	CASSPGRPDTQYF	TGTGCCAGCAGTCCGGGCCGACCGGATACGCAGTATTTT
TRBV7-2	TRBJ2-3	many	TRBD2	CASSSTRLAPGGTQYF	TGTGCCAGCAGCTCTACGCGACTAGCCCCCGGGGGGACGCAGTATTTT
TRBV7-2	TRBJ2-3	many	TRBD2	CASSLRLAGGSDTQYF	TGTGCCAGCAGCCTAAGGCTAGCGGGAGGATCGGATACGCAGTATTTT
TRBV7-2	TRBJ2-1	many	.	CASSLFSNEQFF	TGTGCCAGCAGCCTCTTCTCGAATGAGCAGTTCTTC
TRBV6-2/TRBV6-3	TRBJ1-2	.	.	CASSYWAEGYTF	TGTGCCAGCAGTTACTGGGCGGAGGGCTACACCTTC
TRBV7-9	TRBJ1-1	many	.	CASSLPQNTEAFF	TGTGCCAGCAGTTTACCCCAGAACACTGAAGCTTTCTTT
TRBV4-2	TRBJ2-3	.	.	CASSPVGGGPSTDTQYF	TGTGCCAGCAGCCCGGTTGGAGGCGGACCTAGCACAGATACGCAGTATTTT
TRBV20-1	TRBJ2-7	many	TRBD2	CSAPRTSGRSAYEQYF	TGCAGTGCTCCTAGGACTAGCGGGAGAAGCGCCTACGAGCAGTACTTC
TRBV11-1	TRBJ2-3	.	.	CASSLSRGRGISDTQYF	TGTGCCAGCAGCTTAAGCCGTGGGCGCGGGATTTCAGATACGCAGTATTTT
TRBV19	TRBJ2-1	.	.	CASSIGPTGLGSYNEQFF	TGTGCCAGTAGTATTGGCCCCACAGGTCTTGGCTCCTACAATGAGCAGTTCTTC
TRBV24-1	TRBJ1-5	many	.	CATSDLGGGGEPGQPQHF	TGTGCCACCAGTGATTTGGGGGGGGGGGGGGAACCAGGTCAGCCCCAGCATTTT
TRBV3-1	TRBJ1-2	many	.	CASSHRTVPNYGYTF	TGTGCCAGCAGCCACCGGACAGTCCCTAACTATGGCTACACCTTC
TRBV4-2	TRBJ2-7	many	.	CASSQDWTYYEQYF	TGTGCCAGCAGCCAAGATTGGACTTACTACGAGCAGTACTTC
TRBV6-1	TRBJ1-6	many	.	CASSPPSSYNSPLHF	TGTGCCAGCAGTCCACCGAGCTCCTATAATTCACCCCTCCACTTT
TRBV19	TRBJ1-1	.	TRBD1	CASRSRGLGTEAFF	TGTGCCAGTAGATCCAGGGGGCTAGGCACTGAAGCTTTCTTT
TRBV3-1	TRBJ1-6	many	.	CASSQGSGQPRGLHF	TGTGCCAGCAGCCAAGGTTCCGGACAACCGCGCGGCCTCCACTTT
TRBV18	TRBJ1-5	few	TRBD1	CASSMDRVGQPQHF	TGTGCCAGCTCAATGGACAGGGTAGGGCAGCCCCAGCATTTT
TRBV25-1	TRBJ2-1	few	TRBD2	CASSDPGLAAYNEQFF	TGTGCCAGCAGTGATCCGGGACTAGCCGCGTACAATGAGCAGTTCTTC
TRBV19	TRBJ1-5	few	.	CASRQTSSNQPQHF	TGTGCCAGTAGGCAGACCTCTAGCAATCAGCCCCAGCATTTT
TRBV7-2	TRBJ1-3	few	.	CASSLGPLSGNTIYF	TGTGCCAGCAGCTTGGGACCGCTCTCTGGAAACACCATATATTTT
TRBV6-2/TRBV6-3	TRBJ2-6	many	.	CASNHPSSGANVLTF	TGTGCCAGCAACCATCCGAGCTCTGGGGCCAACGTCCTGACTTTC
TRBV12-3/TRBV12-4	TRBJ2-7	many	TRBD1	CASSLQTGGNEQYF	TGTGCCAGCAGTCTGCAGACAGGGGGCAACGAGCAGTACTTC
TRBV7-2	TRBJ2-2	few	.	CASSLGGSLNTGELFF	TGTGCCAGCAGCTTAGGGGGCTCTTTGAACACCGGGGAGCTGTTTTTT
TRBV7-6	TRBJ2-2	few	.	CASSSFRTGENTGELFF	TGTGCCAGCAGCTCATTTCGGACCGGAGAGAACACCGGGGAGCTGTTTTTT
TRBV7-9	TRBJ2-7	.	TRBD2	CASSGAGDVYEQYF	TGTGCCAGCAGCGGGGCGGGGGATGTCTACGAGCAGTACTTC
TRBV3-1	TRBJ2-7	many	TRBD1	CASSQGRTGPYEQYF	TGTGCCAGCAGCCAAGGGCGGACAGGGCCCTACGAGCAGTACTTC
TRBV7-9	TRBJ2-5	.	TRBD2	CASSPKVMLSGSKAETQYF	TGTGCCAGCAGCCCAAAAGTTATGCTTAGCGGGAGTAAGGCGGAGACCCAGTACTTC
TRBV7-2	TRBJ1-5	few	TRBD1	CASSLTSGTGSAYSNQPQHF	TGTGCCAGCAGCTTAACTTCCGGGACAGGGTCCGCTTATAGCAATCAGCCCCAGCATTTT
TRBV6-1	TRBJ2-3	many	TRBD2	CASSRRGASGSSRTDTQYF	TGTGCCAGCAGTCGTAGGGGGGCTAGCGGGAGTAGCCGAACAGATACGCAGTATTTT